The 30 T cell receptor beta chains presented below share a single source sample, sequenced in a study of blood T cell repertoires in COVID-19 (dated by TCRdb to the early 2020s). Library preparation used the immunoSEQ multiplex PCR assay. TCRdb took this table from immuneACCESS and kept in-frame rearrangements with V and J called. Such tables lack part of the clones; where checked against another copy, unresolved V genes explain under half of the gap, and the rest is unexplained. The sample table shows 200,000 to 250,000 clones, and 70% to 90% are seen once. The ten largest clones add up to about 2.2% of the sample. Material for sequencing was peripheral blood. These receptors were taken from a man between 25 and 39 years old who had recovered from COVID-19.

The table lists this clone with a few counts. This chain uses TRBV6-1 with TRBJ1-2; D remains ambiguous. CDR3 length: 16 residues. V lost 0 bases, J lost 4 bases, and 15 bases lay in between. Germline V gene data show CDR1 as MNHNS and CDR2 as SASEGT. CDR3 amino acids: CASSEAQAQAGYGYTF. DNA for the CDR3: TGTGCCAGCAGTGAAGCCCAGGCCCAAGCAGGCTATGGCTACACCTTC.

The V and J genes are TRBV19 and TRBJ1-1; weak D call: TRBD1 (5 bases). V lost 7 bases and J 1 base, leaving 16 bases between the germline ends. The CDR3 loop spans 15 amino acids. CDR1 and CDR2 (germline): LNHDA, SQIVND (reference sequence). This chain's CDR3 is CASTMAGVGNTEAFF. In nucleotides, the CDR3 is TGTGCCAGTACCATGGCGGGGGTAGGGAACACTGAAGCTTTCTTT.

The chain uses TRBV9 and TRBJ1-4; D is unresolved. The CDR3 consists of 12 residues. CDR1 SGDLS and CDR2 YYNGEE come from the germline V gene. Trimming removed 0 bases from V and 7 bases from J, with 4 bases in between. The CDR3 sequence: CASSVAGEKLFF. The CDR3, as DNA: TGTGCCAGCAGCGTAGCAGGTGAAAAACTGTTTTTT.

This CDR3 reads CASSPYPSIAGGSYEQYF. The CDR3 DNA is TGTGCCAGCAGTCCCTATCCCTCTATCGCGGGGGGCTCCTACGAGCAGTACTTC. The chain has TRBV6-4 and TRBJ2-7; 8 bases line up with TRBD2. Germline V gene data show CDR1 as MRHNA and CDR2 as SNTAGT. J gave up 0 bases and V 5 bases, and 15 bases lay outside the gene matches. CDR3 length equals 18 residues.

CDR3 in DNA: TGTGCTAGTGGTTTGGTGGTAACAGGGACCTCCTACGAGCAGTACTTC. Residues: CASGLVVTGTSYEQYF. The chain couples TRBV12-5 to TRBJ2-7; D may be TRBD1 (6 bases). Trimming left V 0 bases short and J 0 bases short, with 12 bases between. The CDR3 totals 16 residues. Germline CDR1 reads LGHNT; CDR2 reads FRNRAP.

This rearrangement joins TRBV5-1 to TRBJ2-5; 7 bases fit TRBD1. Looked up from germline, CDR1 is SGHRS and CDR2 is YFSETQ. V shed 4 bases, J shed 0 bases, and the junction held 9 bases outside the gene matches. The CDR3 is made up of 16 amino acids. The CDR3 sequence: CASSGWPTGDQETQYF. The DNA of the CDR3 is TGCGCCAGCAGCGGATGGCCTACAGGGGACCAAGAGACCCAGTACTTC.

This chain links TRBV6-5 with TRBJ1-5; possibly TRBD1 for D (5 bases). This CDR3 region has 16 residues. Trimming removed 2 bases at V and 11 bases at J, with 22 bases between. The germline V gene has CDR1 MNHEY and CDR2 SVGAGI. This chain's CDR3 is CASSYRGGAPSAAQHF. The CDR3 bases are TGTGCCAGCAGTTACAGAGGAGGGGCTCCCTCCGCGGCCCAGCATTTT.

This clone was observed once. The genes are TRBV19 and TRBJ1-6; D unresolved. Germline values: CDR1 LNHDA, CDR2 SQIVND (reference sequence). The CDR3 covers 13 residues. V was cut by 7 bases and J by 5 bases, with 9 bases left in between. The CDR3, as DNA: TGTGCCAGTACGGTTCGTGATAATTCACCCCTCCACTTT. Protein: CASTVRDNSPLHF.

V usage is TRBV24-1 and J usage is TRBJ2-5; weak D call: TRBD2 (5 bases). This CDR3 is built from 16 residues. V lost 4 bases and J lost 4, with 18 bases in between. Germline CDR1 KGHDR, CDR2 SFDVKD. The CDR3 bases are TGTGCCACCAGTGAGCCCGCCGGGAAGAGTGGAGAGACCCAGTACTTC. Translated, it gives CATSEPAGKSGETQYF.

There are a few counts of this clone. The CDR3 protein is CASSANRDWASEQYF. CDR3 in DNA: TGTGCCAGCAGCGCGAACCGGGACTGGGCTAGCGAGCAGTACTTC. The chain employs TRBV7-2 and TRBJ2-7; maybe TRBD2 (6 bases). V was clipped by 5 bases and J by 6 bases, with 20 bases between them. Germline CDR1 and CDR2: SGHTA and FQGNSA. The CDR3 sequence is 15 residues long.

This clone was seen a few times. CDR3 sequence: CASSLDRERETQYF. As DNA, the CDR3 is TGTGCCAGCAGTCTAGACAGGGAAAGAGAGACCCAGTACTTC. J is TRBJ2-5 and V is TRBV7-9, with TRBD1 identical over 7 bases. Unmatched junction bases numbered 8, after V lost 6 bases and J lost 4 bases. This CDR3 spans 14 amino acids. Germline CDR1 SEHNR, CDR2 FQNEAQ (reference sequence).

CDR3 bases: TGCAGCGCCCACGGGGCCCCCACAGGGTCTGGAAACACCATATATTTT. This gives the protein CSAHGAPTGSGNTIYF. The V and J genes are TRBV29-1 and TRBJ1-3, with D possibly matching TRBD1 (6 bases). V dropped 7 bases and J dropped 1 base, with 20 bases sitting between them. This CDR3 has 16 residues. Germline V gene sequence: CDR1 SQVTM, CDR2 ANQGSEA.

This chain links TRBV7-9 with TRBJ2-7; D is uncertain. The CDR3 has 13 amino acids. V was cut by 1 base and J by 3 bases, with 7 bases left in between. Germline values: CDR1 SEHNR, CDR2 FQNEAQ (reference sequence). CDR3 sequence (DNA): TGTGCCAGCAGCTTAGATCCAGACTACGAGCAGTACTTC. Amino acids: CASSLDPDYEQYF. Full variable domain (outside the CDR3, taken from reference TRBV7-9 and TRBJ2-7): DTGVSQNPRHKITKRGQNVTFRCDPISEHNRLYWYRQTLGQGPEFLTYFQNEAQLEKSRLLSDRFSAERPKGSFSTLEIQRTEQGDSAMYLCASSLDPDYEQYFGPGTRLTVT.

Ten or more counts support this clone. The CDR3 DNA reads TGTGCCATCAGATGGGACAGGGGGCCCTATAATTCACCCCTCCACTTT. This codes for CAIRWDRGPYNSPLHF. This sequence joins TRBV10-3 and TRBJ1-6; 12 bases align to TRBD1. J was trimmed by 2 bases and V by 6 bases; bases with no gene match: 2. This CDR3 contains 16 residues. Looked up from germline, CDR1 is ENHRY and CDR2 is SYGVKD.

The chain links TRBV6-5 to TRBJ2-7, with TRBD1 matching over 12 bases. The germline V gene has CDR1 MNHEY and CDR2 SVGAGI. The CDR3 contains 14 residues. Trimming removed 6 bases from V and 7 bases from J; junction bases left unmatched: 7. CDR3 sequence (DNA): TGTGCCAGCAGCCCGGGACAGGGGGCGCGTGAGCAGTACTTC. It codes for CASSPGQGAREQYF.

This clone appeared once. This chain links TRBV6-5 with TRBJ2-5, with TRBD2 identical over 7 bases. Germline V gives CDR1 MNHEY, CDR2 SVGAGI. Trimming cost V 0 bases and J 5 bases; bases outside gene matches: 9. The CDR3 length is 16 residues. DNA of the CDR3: TGTGCCAGCAGTTACTCAGTAGGCGGGGGTTTTGAGACCCAGTACTTC. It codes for CASSYSVGGGFETQYF.

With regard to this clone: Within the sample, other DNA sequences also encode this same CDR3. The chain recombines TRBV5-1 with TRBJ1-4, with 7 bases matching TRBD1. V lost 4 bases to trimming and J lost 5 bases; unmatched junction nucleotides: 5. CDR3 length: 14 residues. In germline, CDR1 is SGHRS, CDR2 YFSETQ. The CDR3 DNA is TGCGCCAGCAGCCCTAACAGGGGAAATGAAAAACTGTTTTTT. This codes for CASSPNRGNEKLFF.

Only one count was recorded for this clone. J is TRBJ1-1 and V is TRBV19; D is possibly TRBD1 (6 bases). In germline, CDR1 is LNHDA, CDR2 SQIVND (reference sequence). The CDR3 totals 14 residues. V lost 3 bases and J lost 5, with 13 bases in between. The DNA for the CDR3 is TGTGCCAGTAGTATTATAGGGGGGGGAACTGAAGCTTTCTTT. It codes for CASSIIGGGTEAFF.

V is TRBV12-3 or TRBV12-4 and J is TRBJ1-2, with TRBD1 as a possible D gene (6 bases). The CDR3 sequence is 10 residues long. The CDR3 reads CVTGIYGYTF. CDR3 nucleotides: TGTGTCACAGGGATCTATGGCTACACCTTC.

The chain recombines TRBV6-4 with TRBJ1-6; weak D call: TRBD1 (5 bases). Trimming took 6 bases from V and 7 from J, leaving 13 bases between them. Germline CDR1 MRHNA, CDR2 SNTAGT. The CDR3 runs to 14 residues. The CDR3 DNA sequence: TGTGCCAGCAGGACGGGGGTACAAAATTCACCCCTCCACTTT. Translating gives CASRTGVQNSPLHF.

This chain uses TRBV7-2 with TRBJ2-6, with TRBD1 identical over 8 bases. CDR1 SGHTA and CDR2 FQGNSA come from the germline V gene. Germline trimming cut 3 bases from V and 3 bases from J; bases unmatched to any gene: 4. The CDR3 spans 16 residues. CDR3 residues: CASSFYDRGGANVLTF. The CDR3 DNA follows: TGTGCCAGCAGCTTCTACGACAGGGGTGGGGCCAACGTCCTGACTTTC.

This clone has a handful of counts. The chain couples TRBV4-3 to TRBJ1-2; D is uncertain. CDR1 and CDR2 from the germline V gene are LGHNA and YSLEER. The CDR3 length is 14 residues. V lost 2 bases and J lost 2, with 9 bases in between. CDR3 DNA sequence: TGCGCCAGCAGCCAAATGCGGGTGAACTATGGCTACACCTTC. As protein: CASSQMRVNYGYTF.

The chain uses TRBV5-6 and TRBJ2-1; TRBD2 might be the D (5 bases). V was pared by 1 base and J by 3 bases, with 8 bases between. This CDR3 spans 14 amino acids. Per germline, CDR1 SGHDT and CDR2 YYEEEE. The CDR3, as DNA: TGTGCCAGCAGCTTGCCAGACTACTACAATGAGCAGTTCTTC. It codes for CASSLPDYYNEQFF.

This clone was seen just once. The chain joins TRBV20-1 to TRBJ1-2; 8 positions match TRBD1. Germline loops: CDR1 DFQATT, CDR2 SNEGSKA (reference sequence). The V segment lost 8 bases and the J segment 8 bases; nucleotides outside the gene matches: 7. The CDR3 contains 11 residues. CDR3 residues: CSPMDRVGYTF. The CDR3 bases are TGCAGTCCAATGGACAGGGTCGGCTACACCTTC.

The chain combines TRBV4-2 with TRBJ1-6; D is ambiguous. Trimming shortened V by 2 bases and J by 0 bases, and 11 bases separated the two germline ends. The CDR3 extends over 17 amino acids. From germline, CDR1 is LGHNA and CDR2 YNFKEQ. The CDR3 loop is CASSQKRESSYNSPLHF. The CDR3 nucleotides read TGTGCCAGCAGCCAAAAGCGCGAGAGCTCCTATAATTCACCCCTCCACTTT.

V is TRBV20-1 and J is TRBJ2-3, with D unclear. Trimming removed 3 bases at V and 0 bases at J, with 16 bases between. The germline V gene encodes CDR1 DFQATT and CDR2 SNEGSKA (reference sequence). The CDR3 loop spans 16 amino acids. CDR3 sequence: CSASQIGSTSTDTQYF. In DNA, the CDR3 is TGCAGTGCTAGTCAGATAGGATCGACTAGCACAGATACGCAGTATTTT.

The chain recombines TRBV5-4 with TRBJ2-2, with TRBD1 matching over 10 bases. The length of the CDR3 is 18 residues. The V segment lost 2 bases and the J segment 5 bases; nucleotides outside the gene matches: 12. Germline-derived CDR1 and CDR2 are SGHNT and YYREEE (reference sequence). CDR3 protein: CASSLPGQGLIGTGELFF. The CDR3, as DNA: TGTGCCAGCAGCTTACCGGGACAGGGGCTCATTGGTACCGGGGAGCTGTTTTTT.

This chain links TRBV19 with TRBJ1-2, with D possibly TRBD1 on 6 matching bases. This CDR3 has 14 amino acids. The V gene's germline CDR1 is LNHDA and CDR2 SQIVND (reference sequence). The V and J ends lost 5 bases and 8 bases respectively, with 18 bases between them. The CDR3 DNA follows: TGTGCCAGTAGTCCCCTCCAAAGGACAGACGGCTACACCTTC. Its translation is CASSPLQRTDGYTF.

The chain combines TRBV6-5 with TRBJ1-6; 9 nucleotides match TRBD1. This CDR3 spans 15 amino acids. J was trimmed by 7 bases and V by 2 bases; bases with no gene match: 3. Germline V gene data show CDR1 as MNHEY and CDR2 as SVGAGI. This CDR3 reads CASSYGTGKNSPLHF. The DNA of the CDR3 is TGTGCCAGCAGTTACGGGACAGGGAAAAATTCACCCCTCCACTTT.

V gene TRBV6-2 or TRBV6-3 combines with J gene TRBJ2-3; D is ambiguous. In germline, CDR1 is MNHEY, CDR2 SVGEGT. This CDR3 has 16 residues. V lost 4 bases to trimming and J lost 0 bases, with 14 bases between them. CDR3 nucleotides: TGTGCCAGCAGTTCGCTAACAGCTTATAGCACAGATACGCAGTATTTT. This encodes CASSSLTAYSTDTQYF.